This TCR beta chain was obtained from a study of CD8 T cells in Susac syndrome. The study's findings and limits: Individuals included in the TCR sequencing and HLA analysis were acknowledged by the study to be relatively few in number.

About this clonotype: What it recognizes is unknown.

The CDR3 is 11 amino acids. The V gene's germline CDR1 is DFQATT and CDR2 SNEGSKA (reference sequence). With 6 bases removed from V and 5 bases from J, the gap between germline ends came to 8 bases. Random hexamers were used to reverse transcribe the RNA input (roughly 0.5 to 1 ug). The authors amplified TCR beta CDR3 across 54 Vbeta and 13 Jbeta using immunoSEQ multiplex PCR. TCRdb reprocessed the immunoSEQ multiplex PCR reads via MiXCR and lists one record per CDR3 protein. The table includes some 180,000 distinct CDR3 sequences, roughly 94% detected once. Isolation of CD8+ and CD4+ T cells was performed negatively, whereas enrichment of TEMRA cells was done by FACS.

The chain joins TRBV20-1 to TRBJ1-5, with D unresolved. The sequence came from a human donor in good health. The sample comprised CD4+ T cells from PBMCs. For the CDR3, the DNA is TGCAGTGCGGGAGACGATCAGCCCCAGCATTTT. Its protein is CSAGDDQPQHF.